This T cell receptor beta chain emerged from a study of T cell responses to AZD1222 COVID-19 vaccine. Findings and caveats of the study: Increases in Spike-specific TCR breadth and depth were seen after two AZD1222 doses.

Sequenced by immunoSEQ multiplex PCR; TCRdb stores in-frame clones only, minus some. Among about 160,000 clones, roughly 88% were seen once, and the ten largest hold over 4%. The germline CDR1 and CDR2 sequences are MNHEY and SMNVEV (reference sequence). The CDR3 length is 15 residues. With V trimmed by 4 bases and J by 0 bases, 3 bases remained unmatched. Details on this clone: Its antigen is undetermined.

V is TRBV27 and J is TRBJ1-3, with TRBD1 matching 7 bases. The TCR was taken from an adult who received the AZD1222 COVID-19 vaccine. This specimen was peripheral blood, taken 28 days after the second AZD1222 dose. The CDR3 here is CASSSTGVSGNTIYF. For the CDR3, the DNA is TGTGCCAGCAGTTCTACAGGGGTCTCTGGAAACACCATATATTTT.